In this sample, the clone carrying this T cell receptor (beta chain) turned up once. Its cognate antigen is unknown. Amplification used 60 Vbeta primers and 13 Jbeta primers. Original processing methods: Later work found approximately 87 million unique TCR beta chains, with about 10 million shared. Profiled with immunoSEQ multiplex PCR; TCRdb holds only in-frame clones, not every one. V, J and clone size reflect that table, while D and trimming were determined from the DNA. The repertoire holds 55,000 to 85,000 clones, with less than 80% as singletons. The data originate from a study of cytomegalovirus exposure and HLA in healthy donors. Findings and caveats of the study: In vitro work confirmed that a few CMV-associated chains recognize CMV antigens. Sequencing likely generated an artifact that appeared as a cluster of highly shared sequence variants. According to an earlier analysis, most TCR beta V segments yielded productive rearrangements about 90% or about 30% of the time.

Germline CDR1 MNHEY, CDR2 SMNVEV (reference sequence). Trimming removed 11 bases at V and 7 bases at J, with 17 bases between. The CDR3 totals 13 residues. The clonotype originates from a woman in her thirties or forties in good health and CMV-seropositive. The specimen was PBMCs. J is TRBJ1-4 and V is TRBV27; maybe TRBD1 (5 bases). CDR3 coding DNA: TGTGCCGCTGGCGGGGCGCTCAGTGAAAAACTGTTTTTT. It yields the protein CAAGGALSEKLFF.